Each of the 30 T cell receptor beta chains below was sequenced from the same sample in a study of T-cell memory formation after mild COVID-19. TCRdb analysed the 5' RACE reads with MiXCR anew, one entry per CDR3 protein. The sample yields about 290,000 distinct CDR3 sequences, around 15% seen once. Sequencing was done on a sample of PBMCs or a T cell subset sorted from them (not recorded which). Receptors were obtained from a man between 18 and 35 years old who had mild COVID-19 (a few samples of this study predate the infection). Cell type and time point are not known.

V usage is TRBV7-2 and J usage is TRBJ1-1; D possibly corresponds to TRBD1 (5 bases). Trimming pared 0 bases from V and 7 bases from J, leaving 9 bases between. The CDR3 is made up of 13 amino acids. Germline-derived CDR1 and CDR2 are SGHTA and FQGNSA. In nucleotides, the CDR3 is TGTGCCAGCAGCTTAGCAGGGGCCTATGAAGCTTTCTTT. It yields the protein CASSLAGAYEAFF.

This clonotype was detected a few times. The chain employs TRBV6-2 or TRBV6-3 and TRBJ2-7; 9 nucleotides match TRBD1. Trimming at V came to 6 bases and at J to 4 bases, leaving 4 bases not matched to a gene. The germline CDR1 and CDR2 sequences are MNHEY and SVGEGT. This CDR3 comprises 13 residues. The CDR3: CASSGTGIYEQYF. As DNA, the CDR3 is TGTGCCAGCAGCGGGACAGGGATTTACGAGCAGTACTTC.

This clonotype was seen only a few times. The rearrangement uses TRBV4-2 and TRBJ2-1; D is possibly TRBD1 (7 bases). Trimming removed 4 bases from V and 5 bases from J, with 12 bases in between. This CDR3 contains 14 residues. Germline CDR1 reads LGHNA; CDR2 reads YNFKEQ. The CDR3 nucleotides are TGTGCCAGCAGCCGGAGGGGGCTTAACAATGAGCAGTTCTTC. Its translation: CASSRRGLNNEQFF.

In its sample, this clonotype was seen many times. This chain uses TRBV7-3 with TRBJ2-1, with TRBD2 matching over 7 bases. This CDR3 contains 17 residues. The germline V gene has CDR1 SGHTA and CDR2 FQGTGA. Trimming cost V 2 bases and J 0 bases; bases outside gene matches: 7. The CDR3 DNA follows: TGTGCCAGCAGCTTATACCCCGGGGGGAGCTCCTACAATGAGCAGTTCTTC. Amino acids: CASSLYPGGSSYNEQFF.

The gene calls are TRBV7-9 and TRBJ2-1; the match to TRBD1 covers 10 bases. CDR1 is SEHNR and CDR2 is FQNEAQ in the germline V gene (reference sequence). This CDR3 contains 16 residues. The J segment lost 1 base and the V segment lost 6 bases, leaving 6 bases of the junction unmatched. The CDR3 spells CASSDRGPGSYNEQFF. The CDR3 DNA follows: TGTGCCAGCAGTGACAGGGGGCCAGGATCCTACAATGAGCAGTTCTTC.

This clonotype appeared a few times. The chain employs TRBV7-2 and TRBJ1-1, with 7 bases fitting TRBD1. The CDR3 extends over 14 amino acids. The ends lost 5 bases at V and 7 bases at J; junction bases unmatched: 10. The V gene's germline CDR1 is SGHTA and CDR2 FQGNSA. The CDR3 bases are TGTGCCAGCAGCCCTAGAATCGGGACAGTTGAAGCTTTCTTT. It yields the protein CASSPRIGTVEAFF.

This clonotype turned up a few times. This sequence joins TRBV29-1 and TRBJ1-1; 9 positions agree with TRBD1. The V segment lost 7 bases and the J segment 5 bases; nucleotides outside the gene matches: 11. Germline loops: CDR1 SQVTM, CDR2 ANQGSEA. The CDR3 runs to 14 residues. The CDR3: CSAWTGEVLTEAFF. For the CDR3, the DNA is TGCAGCGCCTGGACAGGGGAGGTTTTGACTGAAGCTTTCTTT.

V and J are TRBV12-5 and TRBJ2-3; 9 bases match TRBD1. Germline V gene sequence: CDR1 LGHNT, CDR2 FRNRAP. The CDR3 totals 15 residues. The junction had 8 bases not matched to a gene; V was cut back by 7 bases and J by 3 bases. The CDR3 sequence is CASATGQGRTDTQYF. Written as DNA, the CDR3 is TGTGCTAGTGCCACCGGACAGGGGAGGACAGATACGCAGTATTTT. Based on the CDR3 plus reference TRBV12-5 and TRBJ2-3, the full variable domain is DARVTQTPRHKVTEMGQEVTMRCQPILGHNTVFWYRQTMMQGLELLAYFRNRAPLDDSGMPKDRFSAEMPDATLATLKIQPSEPRDSAVYFCASATGQGRTDTQYFGPGTRLTVL.

The chain has TRBV5-1 and TRBJ1-1, with 8 bases identical to TRBD1. Germline V gene sequence: CDR1 SGHRS, CDR2 YFSETQ. This CDR3 has 16 residues. Unmatched junction bases numbered 13, after V lost 2 bases and J lost 7 bases. The CDR3 here is CASSLGGTGGSFEAFF. CDR3 coding DNA: TGCGCCAGCAGCTTAGGGGGAACAGGGGGTAGTTTTGAAGCTTTCTTT.

This clonotype showed up just a few times. The gene calls are TRBV3-1 and TRBJ2-1, with D maybe TRBD2 (5 bases). The germline V and J ends were trimmed by 0 bases and 10 bases, with 16 bases remaining between them. Germline CDR1 is LGHDT and CDR2 is YNNKEL (reference sequence). The CDR3 is 15 residues long. The chain's CDR3 is CASSQDLSGLWEQFF. In DNA, the CDR3 is TGTGCCAGCAGCCAAGATCTTTCGGGGTTATGGGAGCAGTTCTTC.

The rearrangement links TRBV29-1 to TRBJ1-3, with D perhaps TRBD1 (5 bases). The CDR3 extends over 13 amino acids. CDR1 is SQVTM and CDR2 is ANQGSEA in the germline V gene. CDR3 region: CSGWGMDGNTIYF. CDR3 sequence (DNA): TGCTCGGGTTGGGGGATGGATGGAAACACCATATATTTT.

In this sample, this clonotype turned up a few times. The CDR3 bases are TGTGCCAGCAGTTTTCACCCGACACCCTACGAGCAGTACTTC. Its protein product is CASSFHPTPYEQYF. This chain links TRBV6-2 or TRBV6-3 with TRBJ2-7; D not certain. The CDR3 runs 14 residues. V dropped 4 bases and J dropped 2 bases, with 12 bases sitting between them. Germline V gene lookup returns CDR1 MNHEY and CDR2 SVGEGT.

This clonotype was found many times. The chain is built from TRBV7-2 and TRBJ1-2; no firm D call. Trimming pared 5 bases from V and 6 bases from J, leaving 19 bases between. The CDR3 consists of 15 residues. Looked up from germline, CDR1 is SGHTA and CDR2 is FQGNSA. CDR3 sequence: CASSPPGSGGHGYTF. For the CDR3, the DNA is TGTGCCAGCAGCCCGCCGGGCTCCGGTGGGCATGGCTACACCTTC.

The V call is TRBV28, the J call TRBJ1-2; the match to TRBD1 covers 8 bases. V shed 3 bases and J 7 bases; nucleotides not matched to a gene: 13. Germline V gives CDR1 MDHEN, CDR2 SYDVKM. This CDR3 comprises 16 residues. In DNA, the CDR3 is TGTGCCAGCAGTTTCAGCAGGGGGCCTCTTTTGGGTGGCTACACCTTC. Amino acid sequence: CASSFSRGPLLGGYTF.

This clonotype came up a few times. V gene TRBV4-3 combines with J gene TRBJ1-2; 7 nucleotides match TRBD1. This CDR3 region has 16 residues. V shed 3 bases and J 3 bases; nucleotides not matched to a gene: 10. Germline V gives CDR1 LGHNA, CDR2 YSLEER. The CDR3 reads CASSQDTVGQYYGYTF. DNA of the CDR3: TGCGCCAGCAGCCAGGATACTGTGGGACAGTACTATGGCTACACCTTC.

The chain uses TRBV4-3 and TRBJ2-3, with 9 bases fitting TRBD1. After removal of 0 bases from V and 1 base from J, the junction contained 11 bases not matched to a gene. In germline, CDR1 is LGHNA, CDR2 YSLEER. This CDR3 contains 19 residues. This chain's CDR3 is CASSQDKGARDRGTDTQYF. CDR3 sequence (DNA): TGCGCCAGCAGCCAAGATAAGGGTGCGCGGGACAGGGGCACAGATACGCAGTATTTT.

Only a few counts were recorded for this clonotype. This chain's CDR3 is CASSLTGRTGGDSPLHF. The CDR3 DNA is TGTGCCAGCAGCCTCACCGGGCGCACAGGGGGCGACTCACCCCTCCACTTT. The genes are TRBV6-5 and TRBJ1-6, with 9 bases identical to TRBD1. The V gene's germline CDR1 is MNHEY and CDR2 SVGAGI. The CDR3 loop spans 17 amino acids. V trimming: 6 bases; J trimming: 10 bases; junction bases outside the gene matches: 16.

The chain has TRBV6-5 and TRBJ1-2, with TRBD1 as a possible D gene (6 bases). Trimming removed 6 bases at V and 7 bases at J, with 27 bases between. This CDR3 comprises 17 residues. Germline values: CDR1 MNHEY, CDR2 SVGAGI. CDR3: CASSPHYLAGGGGGYTF. The CDR3 nucleotides are TGTGCCAGCAGCCCGCATTACTTGGCCGGGGGCGGAGGTGGCTACACCTTC.

Only one count was recorded for this clonotype. The J gene is TRBJ2-3, the V gene TRBV29-1; 7 positions agree with TRBD1. The CDR3 consists of 15 residues. V dropped 6 bases and J dropped 2; count of bases not matched to a gene: 11. CDR1 and CDR2 from the germline V gene are SQVTM and ANQGSEA. The CDR3 bases are TGCAGCGTCACGACCGGGGACAGTCACACAGATACGCAGTATTTT. Residues: CSVTTGDSHTDTQYF.

V and J are TRBV5-1 and TRBJ2-3, with 8 bases that match TRBD1. Germline CDR1 and CDR2: SGHRS and YFSETQ. The CDR3 is 16 amino acids. After removal of 3 bases from V and 1 base from J, the junction contained 7 bases not matched to a gene. In nucleotides, the CDR3 is TGCGCCAGCAGCTCATTTCAGGGGGCAGGCACAGATACGCAGTATTTT. Residues: CASSSFQGAGTDTQYF.

This clonotype was seen only a few times. The J gene is TRBJ1-2, the V gene TRBV20-1, with 9 bases lining up with TRBD1. This CDR3 is built from 12 residues. Per germline, CDR1 DFQATT and CDR2 SNEGSKA (reference sequence). The CDR3 nucleotides read TGCAGCGAACCGGGACAGGGTTATGGCTACACCTTC. Translation gives CSEPGQGYGYTF.

This chain connects TRBV12-3 or TRBV12-4 to TRBJ2-1; D remains ambiguous. CDR3 size: 12 residues. Trimming shortened V by 3 bases and J by 6 bases, and 6 bases separated the two germline ends. CDR3 in amino acids: CASSFVSNEQFF. The CDR3 coding sequence is TGTGCCAGCAGTTTCGTGAGCAATGAGCAGTTCTTC.

The chain links TRBV5-1 to TRBJ2-1, with D tentatively TRBD1 (6 bases). The CDR3 covers 14 residues. The V end was cut by 7 bases, the J end by 0 bases, with 11 bases between. The germline gives CDR1 SGHRS, CDR2 YFSETQ. The CDR3 is CASGLGHSYNEQFF. The CDR3 DNA reads as TGCGCCAGCGGACTGGGACACTCCTACAATGAGCAGTTCTTC.

This clonotype was found a few times. V is TRBV6-1 and J is TRBJ2-1, with D hard to call. V gave up 4 bases and J gave up 8 bases, with 6 bases separating them. Germline V lookup: CDR1 MNHNS, CDR2 SASEGT. The CDR3 extends over 11 amino acids. The CDR3 region has the DNA TGTGCCAGCAGTGTAGCTTATGAGCAGTTCTTC. Its translation is CASSVAYEQFF.

The J gene is TRBJ1-5, the V gene TRBV6-5; 7 bases match TRBD1. The CDR3 is made up of 15 amino acids. J lost 0 bases, V lost 4 bases, and 3 bases had no gene match. CDR1 and CDR2 from the germline V gene are MNHEY and SVGAGI. Here the CDR3 reads CASSSGTDSNQPQHF. The CDR3 DNA follows: TGTGCCAGCAGTTCCGGGACAGATAGCAATCAGCCCCAGCATTTT.

There are many counts of this clonotype. The V gene is TRBV7-2, the J gene TRBJ2-5, with no clear D. The CDR3 is 15 amino acids. V lost 8 bases and J lost 2, with 18 bases in between. Germline V lookup: CDR1 SGHTA, CDR2 FQGNSA. DNA for the CDR3: TGTGCCAGCCTGGACGGCCCCTATCCTCAAGAGACCCAGTACTTC. This codes for CASLDGPYPQETQYF.

This chain joins TRBV7-3 and TRBJ2-6; D unresolved. The CDR3 has 16 amino acids. Trimming cost V 4 bases and J 3 bases, with 13 bases left between them. Looked up from germline, CDR1 is SGHTA and CDR2 is FQGTGA. For the CDR3, the DNA is TGTGCCAGCAGCTCCCAGGCCCACGGTGGGGCCAACGTCCTGACTTTC. Protein: CASSSQAHGGANVLTF.

The V and J genes are TRBV3-1 and TRBJ2-2, with no clear D. Germline CDR1 is LGHDT and CDR2 is YNNKEL (reference sequence). V lost 3 bases and J 3 bases, leaving 11 bases between the germline ends. This CDR3 region has 15 residues. The CDR3: CASSQRHMDTGELFF. The CDR3 bases are TGTGCCAGCAGCCAGAGACATATGGACACCGGGGAGCTGTTTTTT. The whole variable domain, filled in from reference TRBV3-1 and TRBJ2-2, reads DTAVSQTPKYLVTQMGNDKSIKCEQNLGHDTMYWYKQDSKKFLKIMFSYNNKELIINETVPNRFSPKSPDKAHLNLHINSLELGDSAVYFCASSQRHMDTGELFFGEGSRLTVL.

This chain joins TRBV7-9 and TRBJ2-3; 10 bases line up with TRBD2. V shed 5 bases and J 2 bases; nucleotides not matched to a gene: 7. Germline CDR1 and CDR2: SEHNR and FQNEAQ (reference sequence). The CDR3 sequence is 16 residues long. The DNA for the CDR3 is TGTGCCAGCAGCCGACTAGCGGGTCAGGACACAGATACGCAGTATTTT. Translated: CASSRLAGQDTDTQYF.

The V and J genes are TRBV7-9 and TRBJ2-1; D not resolved. V was clipped by 9 bases and J by 3 bases, with 9 bases between them. The germline gives CDR1 SEHNR, CDR2 FQNEAQ (reference sequence). The CDR3 loop spans 12 amino acids. The CDR3 loop is CASGPFYNEQFF. The CDR3, as DNA: TGTGCCAGTGGACCTTTCTACAATGAGCAGTTCTTC.